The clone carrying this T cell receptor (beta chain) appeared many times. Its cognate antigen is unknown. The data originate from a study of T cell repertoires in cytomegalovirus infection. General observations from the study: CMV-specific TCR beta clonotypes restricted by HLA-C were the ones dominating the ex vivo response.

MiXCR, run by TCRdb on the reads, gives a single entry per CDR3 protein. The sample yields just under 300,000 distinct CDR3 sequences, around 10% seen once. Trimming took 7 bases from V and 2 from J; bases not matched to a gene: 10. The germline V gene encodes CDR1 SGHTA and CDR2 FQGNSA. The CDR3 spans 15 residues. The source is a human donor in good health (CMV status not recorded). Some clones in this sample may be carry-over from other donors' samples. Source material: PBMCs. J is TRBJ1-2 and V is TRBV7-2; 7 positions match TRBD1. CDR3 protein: CASNRQGGDNYGYTF. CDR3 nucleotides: TGTGCCAGCAACAGGCAGGGGGGCGACAACTATGGCTACACCTTC.